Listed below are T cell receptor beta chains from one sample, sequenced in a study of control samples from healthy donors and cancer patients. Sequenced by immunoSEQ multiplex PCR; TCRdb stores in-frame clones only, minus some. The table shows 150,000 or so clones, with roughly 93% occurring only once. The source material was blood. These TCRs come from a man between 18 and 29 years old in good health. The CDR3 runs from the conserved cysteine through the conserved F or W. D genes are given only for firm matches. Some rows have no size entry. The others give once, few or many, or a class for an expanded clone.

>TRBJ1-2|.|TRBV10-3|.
CANYRDNYGYTF
TGTGCCAATTACAGGGATAACTATGGCTACACCTTC
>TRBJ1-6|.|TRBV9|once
CASSVAPGTPLHF
TGTGCCAGCAGCGTAGCCCCCGGTACACCCCTCCACTTT
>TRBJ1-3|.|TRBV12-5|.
CASGSLIRSSGNTIYF
TGTGCTAGTGGTTCCCTGATCAGGTCCTCTGGAAACACCATATATTTT
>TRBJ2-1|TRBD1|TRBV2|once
CASSDRGFEQFF
TGTGCCAGCAGTGACAGGGGGTTTGAGCAGTTCTTC
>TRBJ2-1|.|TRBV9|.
CASSPASPFRNEQFF
TGTGCCAGCAGCCCCGCTAGCCCCTTCCGGAATGAGCAGTTCTTC
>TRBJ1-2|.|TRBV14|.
CASSQSPNYGYTF
TGTGCCAGCAGCCAGTCGCCCAACTATGGCTACACCTTC
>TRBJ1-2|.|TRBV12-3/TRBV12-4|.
CASSLTNYGYTF
TGTGCCAGCAGTTTAACTAACTATGGCTACACCTTC
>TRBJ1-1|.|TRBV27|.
CASSDGGSWTEAFF
TGTGCCAGCTCCGATGGGGGATCGTGGACTGAAGCTTTCTTT
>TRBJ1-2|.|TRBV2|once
CASSELRGVNYGYTF
TGTGCCAGCAGTGAATTGAGGGGGGTCAACTATGGCTACACCTTC
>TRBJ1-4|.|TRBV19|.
CASSILGDTGEKLFF
TGTGCCAGTAGTATACTAGGCGACACGGGAGAAAAACTGTTTTTT
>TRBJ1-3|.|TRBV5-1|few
CASSSSVSGNTIYF
TGCGCCAGCAGCTCCAGTGTCTCTGGAAACACCATATATTTT
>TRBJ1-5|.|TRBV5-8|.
CASSLLTERQPQHF
TGTGCCAGCAGCTTACTAACTGAGAGGCAGCCCCAGCATTTT
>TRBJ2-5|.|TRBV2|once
CASRIRAQQETQYF
TGTGCCAGCAGAATAAGGGCTCAACAAGAGACCCAGTACTTC
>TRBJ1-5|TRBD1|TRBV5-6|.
CASSLGLPGQFGQPQHF
TGTGCCAGCAGCTTGGGCCTCCCGGGACAGTTCGGTCAGCCCCAGCATTTT
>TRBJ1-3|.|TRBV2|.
CASSGRRVFTGNTIYF
TGTGCCAGCAGTGGACGCAGGGTCTTTACTGGAAACACCATATATTTT
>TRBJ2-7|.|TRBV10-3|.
CATAQSTYEQYF
TGTGCCACCGCCCAGAGCACTTACGAGCAGTACTTC
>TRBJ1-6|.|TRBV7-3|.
CASSLPQTQGPHNLNSPLHF
TGTGCCAGCAGCTTACCTCAGACACAGGGCCCACATAACCTCAATTCACCCCTCCACTTT
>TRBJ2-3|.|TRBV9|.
CASSSLTQPTDTQYF
TGTGCCAGCAGCTCTCTGACACAACCGACAGATACGCAGTATTTT
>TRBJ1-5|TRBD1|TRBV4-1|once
CASSLRQGQAQPQHF
TGCGCCAGCAGCTTGAGGCAGGGACAGGCTCAGCCCCAGCATTTT
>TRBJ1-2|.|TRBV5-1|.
CASSLGSGRDYGYTF
TGCGCCAGCAGTTTGGGGTCTGGCAGGGACTATGGCTACACCTTC
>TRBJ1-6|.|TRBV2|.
CASSEGRWGTYDYNSPLHF
TGTGCCAGCAGTGAAGGAAGATGGGGAACTTATGACTATAATTCACCCCTCCACTTT
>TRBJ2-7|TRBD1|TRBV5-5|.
CASSPRQGRAYEQYF
TGTGCCAGCAGCCCCCGACAGGGTCGGGCCTACGAGCAGTACTTC
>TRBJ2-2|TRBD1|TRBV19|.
CASKRTGGSGELFF
TGTGCCAGTAAGCGGACAGGGGGTTCCGGGGAGCTGTTTTTT
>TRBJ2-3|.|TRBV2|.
CASQVLDSTDTQYF
TGTGCCAGCCAGGTTCTGGATAGCACAGATACGCAGTATTTT
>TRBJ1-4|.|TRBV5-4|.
CASSSQGSNEKLFF
TGTGCCAGCAGCTCCCAGGGTTCTAATGAAAAACTGTTTTTT
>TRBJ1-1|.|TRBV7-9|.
CASTGGFGAFF
TGTGCCAGCACCGGAGGATTCGGGGCTTTCTTT
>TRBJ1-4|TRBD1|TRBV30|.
CAWSVVAGGYGKLFF
TGTGCCTGGAGTGTAGTAGCAGGGGGTTACGGAAAACTGTTTTTT